A single T cell receptor beta chain is shown here with its context. Its antigen is undetermined. This specimen comes from a study of response to subunit inactivated influenza vaccine. Whole-study results and caveats: The authors suggested that every seasonal influenza vaccination recruits few new T cells.

TCRdb used MiXCR to reprocess the RT-PCR reads, holding one entry per CDR3 protein. The sample includes over 800,000 distinct CDR3 sequences, 21% seen only once; the top ten take roughly 10%. V lost 3 bases, J lost 6 bases, and 20 bases lay in between. This CDR3 region has 16 residues. The germline V gene encodes CDR1 MGHRA and CDR2 YSYEKL. This specimen was PBMCs from blood, taken approximately 5 days after vaccination. The TCR sequence derives from a man in his fifties who received an inactivated influenza vaccine. The J gene is TRBJ1-1, the V gene TRBV4-1; D is perhaps TRBD1 (5 bases). CDR3 amino acids: CASSHPPVRDVSEAFF. In DNA form, the CDR3 reads TGCGCCAGCAGCCATCCCCCCGTCAGGGATGTGTCTGAAGCTTTCTTT.